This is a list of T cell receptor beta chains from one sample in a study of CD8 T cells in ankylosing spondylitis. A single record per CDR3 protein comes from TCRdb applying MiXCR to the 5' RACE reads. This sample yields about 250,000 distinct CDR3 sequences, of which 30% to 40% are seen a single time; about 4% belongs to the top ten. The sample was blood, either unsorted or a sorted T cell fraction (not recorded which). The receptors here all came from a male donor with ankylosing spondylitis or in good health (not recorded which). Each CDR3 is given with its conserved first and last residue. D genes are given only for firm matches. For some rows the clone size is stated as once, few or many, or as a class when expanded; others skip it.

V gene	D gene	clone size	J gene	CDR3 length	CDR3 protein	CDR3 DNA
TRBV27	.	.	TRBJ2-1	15	CASSQPPRGKHEQFF	TGTGCCAGCAGCCAACCCCCCCGGGGGAAGCATGAGCAGTTCTTC
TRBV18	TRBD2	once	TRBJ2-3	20	CASSPHAAGGPESRTDTQYF	TGTGCCAGCTCACCACACGCAGCGGGGGGCCCAGAATCTCGCACAGATACGCAGTATTTT
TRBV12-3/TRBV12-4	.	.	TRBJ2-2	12	CASTHITGELFF	TGTGCCAGCACGCACATTACCGGGGAGCTGTTTTTT
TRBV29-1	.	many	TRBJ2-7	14	CSVGISGARGEQYF	TGCAGCGTTGGTATTTCCGGGGCCCGGGGCGAGCAGTACTTC
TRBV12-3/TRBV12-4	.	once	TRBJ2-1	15	CASSFRGPSYNEQFF	TGTGCCAGCAGTTTTCGGGGTCCCTCCTACAATGAGCAGTTCTTC
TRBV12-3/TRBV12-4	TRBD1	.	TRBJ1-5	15	CASSEIGQVGQPQHF	TGTGCCAGCAGCGAAATAGGACAGGTCGGACAGCCCCAGCATTTT
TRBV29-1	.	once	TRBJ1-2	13	CSVPGSTPYGYTF	TGCAGCGTTCCAGGGTCCACCCCTTATGGCTACACCTTC
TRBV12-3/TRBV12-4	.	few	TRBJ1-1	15	CASSFDDSGYTEAFF	TGTGCCAGCAGTTTCGATGACAGTGGGTACACTGAAGCTTTCTTT
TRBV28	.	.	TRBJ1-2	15	CASSLFRTQHYGYTF	TGTGCCAGCAGTTTGTTCAGGACCCAACACTATGGCTACACCTTC
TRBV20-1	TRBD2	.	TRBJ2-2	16	CSAPIRLAGDTGELFF	TGCAGTGCTCCCATCCGACTAGCGGGGGATACCGGGGAGCTGTTTTTT
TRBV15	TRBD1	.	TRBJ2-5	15	CATSREDRRQETQYF	TGTGCCACCAGCAGGGAGGACAGGAGGCAAGAGACCCAGTACTTC
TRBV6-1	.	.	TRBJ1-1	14	CASTTPGPPPEAFF	TGTGCCAGCACCACGCCCGGGCCTCCCCCTGAAGCTTTCTTT
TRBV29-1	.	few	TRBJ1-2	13	CSVLGKANYGYTF	TGCAGCGTTCTGGGAAAAGCCAACTATGGCTACACCTTC
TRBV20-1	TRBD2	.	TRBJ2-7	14	CSATRTRDYYEQYF	TGCAGTGCTACCAGGACGCGGGACTACTACGAGCAGTACTTC
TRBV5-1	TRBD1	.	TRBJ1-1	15	CASTLIQGARTEAFF	TGCGCCAGCACCTTAATACAGGGGGCGCGGACTGAAGCTTTCTTT
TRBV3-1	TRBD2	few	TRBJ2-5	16	CASSGTSGGTQETQYF	TGTGCCAGCAGCGGGACTAGCGGGGGGACTCAAGAGACCCAGTACTTC
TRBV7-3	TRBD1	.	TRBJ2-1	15	CASSLGQASYNEQFF	TGTGCCAGCAGCCTAGGACAGGCATCATACAATGAGCAGTTCTTC
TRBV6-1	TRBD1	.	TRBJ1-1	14	CASSSGGAYTEAFF	TGTGCCAGCAGCTCAGGGGGCGCGTACACTGAAGCTTTCTTT
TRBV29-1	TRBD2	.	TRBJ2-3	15	CSVGRGGISTDTQYF	TGCAGCGTTGGCCGGGGGGGGATTAGCACAGATACGCAGTATTTT
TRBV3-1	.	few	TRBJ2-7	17	CASSQDEAGWDSYEQYF	TGTGCCAGCAGCCAAGATGAGGCAGGGTGGGACTCCTACGAGCAGTACTTC
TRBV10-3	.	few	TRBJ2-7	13	CAISDPDRTEQYF	TGTGCCATCAGTGACCCCGACAGGACGGAGCAGTACTTC
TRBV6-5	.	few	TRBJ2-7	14	CASSYSADSYEQYF	TGTGCCAGCAGTTACTCGGCAGATTCCTACGAGCAGTACTTC
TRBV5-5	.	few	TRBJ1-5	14	CASSLGGGGQPQHF	TGTGCCAGCAGCTTGGGGGGGGGCGGACAGCCCCAGCATTTT
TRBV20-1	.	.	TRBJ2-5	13	CSARVTPQETQYF	TGCAGTGCTAGAGTGACGCCTCAAGAGACCCAGTACTTC
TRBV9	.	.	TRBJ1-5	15	CASSAEGWVNQPQHF	TGTGCCAGCAGCGCCGAGGGTTGGGTAAATCAGCCCCAGCATTTT
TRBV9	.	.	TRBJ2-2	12	CASSADIGELFF	TGTGCCAGCAGCGCTGACATCGGGGAGCTGTTTTTT
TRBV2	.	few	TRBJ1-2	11	CASSLTDGYTF	TGTGCCAGCAGTCTGACGGATGGCTACACCTTC
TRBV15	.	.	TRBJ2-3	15	CATSRDREFTDTQYF	TGTGCCACCAGCAGAGATAGAGAATTCACAGATACGCAGTATTTT
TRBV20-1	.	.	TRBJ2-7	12	CSTRDQQHEQYF	TGCAGTACCCGGGACCAGCAACACGAGCAGTACTTC
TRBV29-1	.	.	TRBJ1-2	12	CSVERGGYGYTF	TGCAGCGTTGAAAGGGGGGGCTATGGCTACACCTTC
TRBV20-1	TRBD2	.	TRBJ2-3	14	CSARSLAGGDTQYF	TGCAGTGCTAGGTCTCTAGCGGGGGGGGATACGCAGTATTTT
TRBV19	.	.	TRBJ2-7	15	CASRGVVTDTYEQYF	TGTGCCAGTAGGGGGGTGGTGACGGACACCTACGAGCAGTACTTC
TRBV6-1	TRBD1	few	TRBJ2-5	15	CASSGQGVRQETQYF	TGTGCCAGCAGTGGACAGGGGGTCCGCCAAGAGACCCAGTACTTC
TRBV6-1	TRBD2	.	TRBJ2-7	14	CASSVGLGGLEQYF	TGTGCCAGCTCGGTGGGACTAGGGGGTTTGGAGCAGTACTTC
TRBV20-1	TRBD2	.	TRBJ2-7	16	CSARGVTSGWEYEQYF	TGCAGTGCTAGAGGGGTCACTAGCGGCTGGGAGTACGAGCAGTACTTC
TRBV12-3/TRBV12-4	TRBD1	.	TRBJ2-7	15	CASSPTGGNGYEQYF	TGTGCCAGCAGTCCGACAGGGGGGAATGGGTACGAGCAGTACTTC
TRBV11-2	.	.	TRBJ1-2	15	CASSPRPDSNYGYTF	TGTGCCAGCAGCCCTCGACCCGACAGCAACTATGGCTACACCTTC
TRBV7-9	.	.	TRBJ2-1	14	CASSLYAWDNEQFF	TGTGCCAGCAGCCTATATGCCTGGGACAATGAGCAGTTCTTC
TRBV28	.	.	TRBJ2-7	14	CASSFGGVKYEQYF	TGTGCCAGCAGTTTTGGTGGGGTCAAGTACGAGCAGTACTTC
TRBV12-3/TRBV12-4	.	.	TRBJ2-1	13	CASSPAGYNEQFF	TGTGCCAGCAGCCCCGCGGGGTACAATGAGCAGTTCTTC
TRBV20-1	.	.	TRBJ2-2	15	CSARSGGPNTGELFF	TGCAGTGCTAGATCCGGGGGGCCTAACACCGGGGAGCTGTTTTTT
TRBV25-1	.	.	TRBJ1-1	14	CASSEEWGNTEAFF	TGTGCCAGCAGTGAGGAGTGGGGGAACACTGAAGCTTTCTTT
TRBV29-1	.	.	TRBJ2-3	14	CSVVPERATDTQYF	TGCAGCGTTGTGCCAGAGCGGGCCACAGATACGCAGTATTTT
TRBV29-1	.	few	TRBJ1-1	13	CSVETQPNTEAFF	TGCAGCGTTGAGACCCAGCCAAACACTGAAGCTTTCTTT
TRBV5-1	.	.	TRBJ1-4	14	CASSPQGTNEKLFF	TGCGCCAGCAGCCCCCAGGGAACTAATGAAAAACTGTTTTTT
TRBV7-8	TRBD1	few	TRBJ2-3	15	CASSSRDRGTDTQYF	TGTGCCAGCAGCTCCCGGGACAGGGGCACAGATACGCAGTATTTT
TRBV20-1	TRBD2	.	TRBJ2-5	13	CSAGNAGGGTQYF	TGCAGCGCCGGGAACGCGGGGGGTGGGACCCAGTACTTC
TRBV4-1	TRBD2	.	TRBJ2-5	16	CASSQTGTSEQETQYF	TGCGCCAGCAGCCAGACCGGGACTAGCGAACAAGAGACCCAGTACTTC
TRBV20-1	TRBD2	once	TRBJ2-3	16	CSATGLAGVSTDTQYF	TGCAGTGCTACGGGACTAGCGGGCGTGAGCACAGATACGCAGTATTTT
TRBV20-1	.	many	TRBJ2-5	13	CSAPGSLLETQYF	TGCAGTGCCCCTGGGAGTCTGCTAGAGACCCAGTACTTC
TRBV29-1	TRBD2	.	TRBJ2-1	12	CSAVGGSNEQFF	TGCAGCGCAGTCGGGGGGAGCAATGAGCAGTTCTTC
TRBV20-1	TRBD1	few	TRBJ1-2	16	CSARGTGSSFSYGYTF	TGCAGTGCTAGAGGGACAGGGAGTAGCTTTTCCTATGGCTACACCTTC
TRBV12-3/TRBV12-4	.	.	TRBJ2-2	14	CASSPRLVKMELFF	TGTGCCAGCAGTCCCCGTTTAGTAAAGATGGAACTGTTTTTT